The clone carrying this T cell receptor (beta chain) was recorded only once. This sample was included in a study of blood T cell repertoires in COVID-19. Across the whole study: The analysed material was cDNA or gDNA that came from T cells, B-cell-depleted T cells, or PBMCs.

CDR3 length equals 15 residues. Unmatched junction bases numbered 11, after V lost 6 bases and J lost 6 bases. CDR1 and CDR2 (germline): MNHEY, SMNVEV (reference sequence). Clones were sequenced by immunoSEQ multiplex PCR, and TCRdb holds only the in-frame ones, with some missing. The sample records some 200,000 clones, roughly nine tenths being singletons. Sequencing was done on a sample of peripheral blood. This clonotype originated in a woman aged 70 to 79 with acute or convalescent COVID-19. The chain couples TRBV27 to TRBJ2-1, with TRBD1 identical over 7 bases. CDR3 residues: CASSPTGYLSNEQFF. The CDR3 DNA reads TGTGCCAGCAGCCCGACAGGGTACCTAAGCAATGAGCAGTTCTTC.